These T cell receptor beta chains were read from a single sample in a study of blood T cell repertoires in COVID-19. Assay used: immunoSEQ multiplex PCR; TCRdb lists only in-frame clones, some missing. Among 80,000 to 90,000 clones, about 85% were seen once, and the ten largest hold around 3.3%. What was sequenced was peripheral blood. Source of these receptors: a woman older than 75 with COVID-19, enrolled during active disease. CDR3s leave out the opening cysteine and the closing phenylalanine or tryptophan. Size tells how often a clone was seen (once, few, many) or the class of an expanded clone, and some rows leave it out.

>NA|TRBV10-3|TRBJ1-2
AISRGEGYT
>NA|TRBV5-1|TRBJ2-4
ASRTGTGQNIQY
>NA|TRBV5-1|TRBJ2-3
ASRAQGTDTQY
>NA|TRBV7-3|TRBJ2-7
ASSHSSASYEQY
>NA|TRBV25-1|TRBJ2-3
ASSGKRGYTDTQY
>NA|TRBV6-5|TRBJ2-7
ASSPGTGHYEQY
>NA|TRBV24-1|TRBJ2-7
ATSDTRTGHYEQY
>NA|TRBV18|TRBJ1-1
ASSWGQGYTEAF
>NA|TRBV7-2|TRBJ2-3
ASSTSIGRGRTDTQY
>NA|TRBV13|TRBJ1-1
ASSLGKLRAF
>NA|TRBV18|TRBJ1-1
ASSPSPGTDTEAF
>NA|TRBV1|TRBJ2-5
TSGTSGGTWETQY
>NA|TRBV30|TRBJ2-3
AWSGSREGGDTQY
>NA|TRBV9|TRBJ2-3
ASSVGGGAGTDTQY
>NA|TRBV5-1|TRBJ1-1
ASSLAGDPEAF
>NA|TRBV25-1|TRBJ2-2
ASSDRGRSTGELF
>NA|TRBV27|TRBJ1-5
ASSLTGGRQPQH
>NA|TRBV2|TRBJ2-1
ASKYAGNEQF
>once|TRBV30|TRBJ1-2
ASSTETIYGYT
>NA|TRBV5-1|TRBJ2-1
ASSLAPGLGYNEQF
>NA|TRBV5-1|TRBJ2-1
ASSLQQTYNEQF
>NA|TRBV5-1|TRBJ2-5
ASSASGQGQETQY
>NA|TRBV7-3|TRBJ1-2
ASSARTGGGYT
>NA|TRBV20-1|TRBJ1-6
SASAGLDSPLH
>once|TRBV5-1|TRBJ2-2
ASSIIAGTGELF
>NA|TRBV6-5|TRBJ2-1
ASSYQREGLEQF
>NA|TRBV6-2/TRBV6-3|TRBJ2-7
ASSYWSRLNEQY
>NA|TRBV28|TRBJ2-5
ASRSSRPGETQY
>few|TRBV10-3|TRBJ2-7
ATGRGGRYEQY
>NA|TRBV7-3|TRBJ2-1
ASSLRSGATYNEQF
>NA|TRBV5-6|TRBJ1-1
ASSPRLRTRGTEAF
>NA|TRBV21-1|TRBJ2-5
ASSNPGEAQETQY
>few|TRBV20-1|TRBJ2-5
SASRVETQY
>NA|TRBV12-3/TRBV12-4|TRBJ2-2
ASSLGLDGELF
>NA|TRBV6-5|TRBJ2-7
ASTPPGIHEQY
>NA|TRBV30|TRBJ1-5
ASARGLNQPQH
>NA|TRBV6-5|TRBJ2-5
ASSYRGQGETQY
>NA|TRBV5-1|TRBJ2-3
ASSLGGTSGNERY